Below, 30 T cell receptor beta chains from the same sample are listed, as sequenced in a study of blood T cell repertoires in COVID-19. Data came from immunoSEQ multiplex PCR; TCRdb stores just in-frame clones and leaves some out. The table has approximately 210,000 clones, 70% to 90% seen once. Material: peripheral blood. These receptors were collected from a woman in her 40s with acute or convalescent COVID-19.

In nucleotides, the CDR3 is TGTGCCTGGAGTGTCCACGGGAACACTGAAGCTTTCTTT. Translation gives CAWSVHGNTEAFF. This chain uses TRBV30 with TRBJ1-1; D gene uncertain. Germline lookup yields CDR1 GTSNPN and CDR2 SVGIG (reference sequence). Between the trimmed V and J ends, which lost 0 bases and 1 base, there was a span of 6 bases. This CDR3 has 13 amino acids.

The genes are TRBV29-1 and TRBJ1-1, with D possibly TRBD1 on 5 matching bases. Per the germline V gene, CDR1 is SQVTM and CDR2 is ANQGSEA. With 7 bases removed from V and 4 bases from J, the gap between germline ends came to 22 bases. This CDR3 contains 15 residues. The CDR3 region is CSAQGGTRMSTEAFF. CDR3 nucleotide sequence: TGCAGCGCGCAGGGTGGTACCCGGATGAGCACTGAAGCTTTCTTT.

The chain couples TRBV27 to TRBJ1-2; a possible D gene is TRBD1 (6 bases). Trimming pared 5 bases from V and 8 bases from J, leaving 12 bases between. CDR3 size: 12 residues. Germline V gene data show CDR1 as MNHEY and CDR2 as SMNVEV (reference sequence). Here the CDR3 reads CASSPQGRGYTF. CDR3 coding DNA: TGTGCCAGCAGTCCACAGGGTCGGGGCTACACCTTC.

DNA for the CDR3: TGTGCCAGCAGCGATACAGGGGCCAGCTCCTATAATTCACCCCTCCACTTT. It is translated as CASSDTGASSYNSPLHF. This rearrangement joins TRBV11-2 to TRBJ1-6; 7 nucleotides align to TRBD1. V dropped 5 bases and J dropped 0; count of bases not matched to a gene: 7. This CDR3 is built from 17 residues. CDR1 SGHAT and CDR2 FQNNGV come from the germline V gene.

The V gene is TRBV4-1, the J gene TRBJ2-5, with 10 bases matching TRBD2. V shed 0 bases, J shed 5 bases, and the junction held 3 bases outside the gene matches. Per germline, CDR1 MGHRA and CDR2 YSYEKL. The CDR3 sequence is 15 residues long. DNA for the CDR3: TGCGCCAGCAGCCAAGATGGGACTAGCGTCGAGACCCAGTACTTC. This encodes CASSQDGTSVETQYF.

The chain recombines TRBV23-1 with TRBJ2-7; 14 bases map to TRBD2. TRBV23-1 is treated as an ORF (open reading frame) with a function not yet certain. The J segment lost 2 bases and the V segment lost 7 bases, leaving 7 bases of the junction unmatched. The CDR3 extends over 16 amino acids. The DNA for the CDR3 is TGCGCCAGCAAACTCGGGACTAGCGGGGGTCCCTACGAGCAGTACGTC. It translates to CASKLGTSGGPYEQYV.

The CDR3 reads CASSRQGSDTGELFF. CDR3 sequence (DNA): TGTGCCAGCAGCAGACAGGGATCGGACACCGGGGAGCTGTTTTTT. The chain links TRBV2 to TRBJ2-2; the match to TRBD1 covers 7 bases. Trimming took 6 bases from V and 3 from J; bases not matched to a gene: 7. CDR1 SNHLY and CDR2 FYNNEI come from the germline V gene. The CDR3 totals 15 residues. Full variable domain (rest looked up from reference TRBV2 and TRBJ2-2): EPEVTQTPSHQVTQMGQEVILRCVPISNHLYFYWYRQILGQKVEFLVSFYNNEISEKSEIFDDQFSVERPDGSNFTLKIRSTKLEDSAMYFCASSRQGSDTGELFFGEGSRLTVL.

CDR3 nucleotide sequence: TGTGCCAGCAGTTTTCGCGCACACCCCGGACAGGGGTCCAATGAGCAGTTCTTC. Encoded protein: CASSFRAHPGQGSNEQFF. This sequence joins TRBV27 and TRBJ2-1; 9 positions match TRBD1. V shed 3 bases and J 6 bases; nucleotides not matched to a gene: 15. The CDR3 length is 18 residues. The V gene's germline CDR1 is MNHEY and CDR2 SMNVEV (reference sequence).

This chain links TRBV7-6 with TRBJ2-2; 8 nucleotides match TRBD2. Unmatched junction bases numbered 4, after V lost 0 bases and J lost 4 bases. The CDR3 contains 16 residues. CDR1 SGHVS and CDR2 FNYEAQ come from the germline V gene. This CDR3 is CASSLASSGGTGELFF. As DNA, the CDR3 is TGTGCCAGCAGCTTAGCTTCAAGCGGGGGCACCGGGGAGCTGTTTTTT.

The chain joins TRBV5-6 to TRBJ1-1; 7 bases align to TRBD1. Germline V gene data show CDR1 as SGHDT and CDR2 as YYEEEE. V lost 3 bases to trimming and J lost 0 bases; unmatched junction nucleotides: 2. The CDR3 extends over 14 amino acids. The chain's CDR3 is CASSWDRLNTEAFF. The CDR3 coding sequence is TGTGCCAGCAGCTGGGACAGACTGAACACTGAAGCTTTCTTT.

CDR3 residues: CASSIGGTGSFYGYTF. In DNA, the CDR3 is TGTGCCAGTAGTATAGGCGGGACAGGGTCCTTCTATGGCTACACCTTC. V usage is TRBV19 and J usage is TRBJ1-2; 9 nucleotides match TRBD1. Germline CDR1 LNHDA, CDR2 SQIVND (reference sequence). The CDR3 is made up of 16 amino acids. With 1 base clipped from V and 4 bases from J, the junction kept 7 bases outside the gene matches.

The DNA of the CDR3 is TGTGCCAGCAGTTCCCTGACAGGGGTTGGCTACACCTTC. Amino acids: CASSSLTGVGYTF. The rearrangement joins TRBV6-5 to TRBJ1-2; the match to TRBD1 covers 8 bases. The J segment lost 7 bases and the V segment lost 4 bases, leaving 5 bases of the junction unmatched. Per germline, CDR1 MNHEY and CDR2 SVGAGI. This CDR3 is 13 amino acids long.

This clone was seen a few times. This sequence joins TRBV7-2 and TRBJ2-5, with 10 bases matching TRBD2. V was clipped by 1 base and J by 4 bases; unmatched bases: 6. This CDR3 region has 16 residues. From germline, CDR1 is SGHTA and CDR2 FQGNSA. The CDR3 DNA is TGTGCCAGCAGCTTAGTTTACAGCGGGGGGGCAGAGACCCAGTACTTC. It is translated as CASSLVYSGGAETQYF.

The rearrangement links TRBV6-5 to TRBJ2-3; the D gene is possibly TRBD1 (5 bases). Trimming took off 1 base at V and 1 base at J, with 6 bases between the two ends. The V gene's germline CDR1 is MNHEY and CDR2 SVGAGI. The length of the CDR3 is 14 residues. CDR3 nucleotides: TGTGCCAGCAGTTACTTAGGGGGCACAGATACGCAGTATTTT. Its translation: CASSYLGGTDTQYF.

This chain joins TRBV10-3 and TRBJ1-6; 7 nucleotides agree with TRBD1. V lost 6 bases, J lost 10 bases, and 3 bases stayed unmatched. Germline V gene sequence: CDR1 ENHRY, CDR2 SYGVKD. The CDR3 spans 12 residues. The CDR3 protein is CAIRTGDSPLHF. In nucleotides, the CDR3 is TGTGCCATCAGAACAGGGGACTCACCCCTCCACTTT.

The V gene is TRBV29-1, the J gene TRBJ2-1, with D unclear. This CDR3 has 12 residues. Germline V gives CDR1 SQVTM, CDR2 ANQGSEA. The V end lost 3 bases, the J end lost 8 bases, and 11 bases lay between the germline ends. This CDR3 reads CSVDEVVDEQFF. The CDR3 nucleotides are TGCAGCGTTGATGAGGTTGTGGATGAGCAGTTCTTC.

The rearrangement joins TRBV5-4 to TRBJ2-1; perhaps TRBD1 as D (6 bases). The germline V gene has CDR1 SGHNT and CDR2 YYREEE (reference sequence). The CDR3 loop spans 14 amino acids. Between the trimmed V and J ends, which lost 1 base and 7 bases, there was a span of 12 bases. CDR3 DNA sequence: TGTGCCAGCAGCTTGCAAGGGGGTAGAAATGAGCAGTTCTTC. Translating it yields CASSLQGGRNEQFF.

The chain carries TRBV4-2 and TRBJ1-1; TRBD1 agrees at 8 bases. The CDR3 extends over 15 amino acids. V lost 4 bases and J lost 3; bases outside the gene matches: 7. Germline lookup yields CDR1 LGHNA and CDR2 YNFKEQ. The CDR3 loop reads CASSRVGQGDTEAFF. The DNA for the CDR3 is TGTGCCAGCAGCCGGGTCGGACAGGGCGACACTGAAGCTTTCTTT.

This clone was seen a few times. V is TRBV21-1 and J is TRBJ1-1. TRBV21-1 is deemed a pseudogene. This CDR3 is 15 amino acids long. For the CDR3, the DNA is TGTGCCAGCAGCAAAGAGGAGGGCATGAACACTGAAGCTTTCTTT. It specifies CASSKEEGMNTEAFF.

J is TRBJ1-2 and V is TRBV18; 10 bases agree with TRBD1. CDR3 size: 15 residues. J gave up 7 bases and V 3 bases, and 8 bases lay outside the gene matches. The germline CDR1 and CDR2 sequences are KGHSH and LQKENI. In DNA form, the CDR3 reads TGTGCCAGCTCACCGGGACCGACAGGGGGCAGTGGCTACACCTTC. Translation gives CASSPGPTGGSGYTF. The full variable domain, its missing parts supplied by reference TRBV18 and TRBJ1-2, is NAGVMQNPRHLVRRRGQEARLRCSPMKGHSHVYWYRQLPEEGLKFMVYLQKENIIDESGMPKERFSAEFPKEGPSILRIQQVVRGDSAAYFCASSPGPTGGSGYTFGSGTRLTVV.

The J gene is TRBJ1-5, the V gene TRBV5-1; D ambiguous. V lost 2 bases and J 4 bases, leaving 7 bases between the germline ends. This CDR3 has 13 residues. Looked up from germline, CDR1 is SGHRS and CDR2 is YFSETQ. CDR3 protein: CASSLNSNQPQHF. The CDR3, as DNA: TGCGCCAGCAGCTTAAACTCTAATCAGCCCCAGCATTTT.

This chain joins TRBV19 and TRBJ2-5, with TRBD1 as a possible D gene (5 bases). CDR3 size: 15 residues. V was trimmed by 6 bases and J by 2 bases, leaving 16 bases between them. Germline CDR1 reads LNHDA; CDR2 reads SQIVND (reference sequence). In DNA form, the CDR3 reads TGTGCCAGTAGCCGCCAGACAGAGACACAAGAGACCCAGTACTTC. It is translated as CASSRQTETQETQYF.

The chain uses TRBV2 and TRBJ2-5, with D perhaps TRBD1 (6 bases). The CDR3 consists of 11 residues. Trimming pared 7 bases from V and 5 bases from J, leaving 8 bases between. The germline gives CDR1 SNHLY, CDR2 FYNNEI. Here the CDR3 reads CASTTGETQYF. The CDR3 DNA follows: TGTGCCAGCACTACAGGGGAGACCCAGTACTTC.

This chain joins TRBV2 and TRBJ1-2; D ambiguous. Germline CDR1 SNHLY, CDR2 FYNNEI. V lost 5 bases, J lost 0 bases, and 10 bases lay in between. CDR3 size: 14 residues. The CDR3 nucleotides are TGTGCCAGCAGTTCCCTCGGAGCTAACTATGGCTACACCTTC. It translates to CASSSLGANYGYTF.

In this sample, this clone turned up once. V and J are TRBV5-1 and TRBJ1-1, with a possible D match to TRBD1 (6 bases). CDR1 and CDR2 from the germline V gene are SGHRS and YFSETQ. The CDR3 length is 14 residues. V lost 1 base, J lost 4 bases, and 11 bases lay in between. DNA of the CDR3: TGCGCCAGCAGCTTGTATGGGGGCGGCACTGAAGCTTTCTTT. Its translation: CASSLYGGGTEAFF.

This chain joins TRBV4-1 and TRBJ1-1; D may be TRBD1 (5 bases). The germline gives CDR1 MGHRA, CDR2 YSYEKL. Trimming stripped 6 bases from V and 4 bases from J, with 12 bases between. The CDR3 runs 13 residues. The CDR3 nucleotides read TGCGCCAGCAGGGGGACGGGGGGCACTGAAGCTTTCTTT. Encoded protein: CASRGTGGTEAFF.

V usage is TRBV6-5 and J usage is TRBJ2-5; 7 bases map to TRBD2. CDR1 and CDR2 (germline): MNHEY, SVGAGI. The length of the CDR3 is 15 residues. The V gene end was trimmed by 0 bases and the J gene end by 3 bases; junction bases not matched to a gene: 4. Written as DNA, the CDR3 is TGTGCCAGCAGTTACTCGAATGCGGGGGAAGAGACCCAGTACTTC. This codes for CASSYSNAGEETQYF.

The CDR3 DNA reads TGTGCCAGCAGCGTAAACAGTATCGGTAATTCACCCCTCCACTTT. Translated: CASSVNSIGNSPLHF. The chain recombines TRBV9 with TRBJ1-6; D gene ambiguous. The CDR3 extends over 15 amino acids. V lost 1 base and J lost 6, with 11 bases in between. Germline V CDR1 and CDR2: SGDLS, YYNGEE.

The CDR3 DNA follows: TGCGCCAGCAGCCGAGACAGGGGTAACTATGGCTACACCTTC. Protein sequence: CASSRDRGNYGYTF. The chain is built from TRBV4-1 and TRBJ1-2; 8 nucleotides line up with TRBD1. Germline V gene sequence: CDR1 MGHRA, CDR2 YSYEKL. The CDR3 is made up of 14 amino acids. The V gene end was trimmed by 4 bases and the J gene end by 1 base; junction bases not matched to a gene: 2.

This chain links TRBV7-6 with TRBJ1-2, with D perhaps TRBD1 (5 bases). CDR1 and CDR2 (germline): SGHVS, FNYEAQ. There are 15 residues in the CDR3. The ends were cut back, 5 bases at V and 0 bases at J, with 13 bases in the middle. The CDR3 protein is CASSENDRTNYGYTF. The DNA for the CDR3 is TGTGCCAGCAGCGAAAACGACAGAACTAACTATGGCTACACCTTC.